This TCR beta chain came from a study of T cell repertoires in cytomegalovirus infection. Study outcomes and limitations: HLA-C-restricted CMV-specific TCR beta clonotypes were dominant in the ex vivo response.

This clonotype was seen at least ten times. Its antigen is unknown. Each CDR3 protein is one row after TCRdb ran MiXCR on the reads. The table lists approximately 160,000 distinct CDR3 sequences, about a sixth of them singletons. CDR1 is SGHTA, CDR2 FQGNSA, per germline. This CDR3 is built from 12 residues. The V end lost 5 bases, the J end lost 6 bases, and 7 bases lay between the germline ends. The source material was CD8+ T cells from PBMCs. V usage is TRBV7-2 and J usage is TRBJ2-2; D gene unclear. This TCR came from a human donor in good health (CMV status not recorded). Some clones in this sample may be carry-over from other donors' samples. CDR3: CASSLPAGELFF. In DNA, the CDR3 is TGTGCCAGCAGCCTGCCCGCCGGGGAGCTGTTTTTT.